This is a list of T cell receptor beta chains from one sample in a study of a mutant IDH1 vaccine in newly diagnosed glioma. For these TCRs, the target antigens are not known. Generated by immunoSEQ multiplex PCR, the TCRdb table keeps only in-frame clones and is missing some. The sample contains around 32,000 clones, around 80% of which appear only once. Sample: PBMCs, taken from a glioma patient whose treatment included an IDH1 peptide vaccine. Every receptor here comes from a young woman with glioma. CDR3s include the opening cysteine and the closing phenylalanine or tryptophan. A D gene is named only where the DNA matches it firmly. Clone size appears in some rows only: once, few, many, or a class for an expanded clone.

j_call: TRBJ1-1; v_call: TRBV6-1; clone_size: few; d_call: .; cdr3_aa: CASSEPSAFGGITEAFF; cdr3_nt: TGTGCCAGCAGTGAACCCTCCGCATTCGGGGGGATCACTGAAGCTTTCTTT
j_call: TRBJ2-7; v_call: TRBV28; clone_size: once; d_call: .; cdr3_aa: CASSFRGQPYEQYF; cdr3_nt: TGTGCCAGCAGTTTTCGCGGACAGCCCTACGAGCAGTACTTC
j_call: TRBJ1-6; v_call: TRBV6-5; clone_size: .; d_call: .; cdr3_aa: CATKQAGNSPLHF; cdr3_nt: TGTGCCACCAAACAGGCGGGGAATTCACCCCTCCACTTT
j_call: TRBJ2-2; v_call: TRBV9; clone_size: .; d_call: .; cdr3_aa: CASSVAPPLANTGELFF; cdr3_nt: TGTGCCAGCAGCGTAGCTCCCCCCCTAGCGAACACCGGGGAGCTGTTTTTT
j_call: TRBJ1-3; v_call: TRBV5-4; clone_size: once; d_call: TRBD1; cdr3_aa: CASSFGGRQGAGARNTIYF; cdr3_nt: TGTGCCAGCAGCTTCGGTGGCCGGCAGGGGGCAGGGGCTAGAAACACCATATATTTT
j_call: TRBJ2-1; v_call: TRBV28; clone_size: .; d_call: .; cdr3_aa: CASSSSGIHNEQFF; cdr3_nt: TGTGCCAGCAGTTCCAGCGGAATTCACAATGAGCAGTTCTTC
j_call: TRBJ1-4; v_call: TRBV29-1; clone_size: .; d_call: TRBD1; cdr3_aa: CSVVGTGAGSNNEKLFF; cdr3_nt: TGCAGCGTTGTTGGGACAGGGGCCGGTTCCAACAATGAAAAACTGTTTTTT
j_call: TRBJ1-1; v_call: TRBV6-1; clone_size: .; d_call: .; cdr3_aa: CASRLWTDEDTEAFF; cdr3_nt: TGTGCCAGCAGGCTTTGGACAGATGAGGACACTGAAGCTTTCTTT
j_call: TRBJ2-2; v_call: TRBV6-5; clone_size: .; d_call: TRBD1; cdr3_aa: CASRYRGRDFPGELFF; cdr3_nt: TGTGCCAGCAGGTACAGGGGGCGTGATTTTCCCGGGGAGCTGTTTTTT
j_call: TRBJ2-5; v_call: TRBV5-8; clone_size: once; d_call: .; cdr3_aa: CASSFVPRVPSRETQYF; cdr3_nt: TGTGCCAGCAGCTTTGTGCCTCGGGTCCCTAGTCGGGAGACCCAGTACTTC
j_call: TRBJ1-4; v_call: TRBV5-6; clone_size: .; d_call: .; cdr3_aa: CASSSGATNEKLFF; cdr3_nt: TGTGCCAGCAGTTCAGGGGCAACTAATGAAAAACTGTTTTTT
j_call: TRBJ1-2; v_call: TRBV11-2; clone_size: .; d_call: TRBD1; cdr3_aa: CASSFKTPGQGANGYTF; cdr3_nt: TGTGCCAGCAGCTTCAAAACTCCGGGACAGGGGGCTAATGGCTACACCTTC
j_call: TRBJ2-2; v_call: TRBV6-1; clone_size: .; d_call: .; cdr3_aa: CASSWTAVPTGELFF; cdr3_nt: TGTGCCAGCAGCTGGACCGCTGTACCCACCGGGGAGCTGTTTTTT
j_call: TRBJ1-5; v_call: TRBV7-8; clone_size: .; d_call: .; cdr3_aa: CASSLRPDHQPQHF; cdr3_nt: TGTGCCAGCAGCTTGAGGCCGGACCATCAGCCCCAGCATTTT
j_call: TRBJ2-7; v_call: TRBV28; clone_size: .; d_call: TRBD1; cdr3_aa: CASSPGTGTYEQYF; cdr3_nt: TGTGCCAGCAGTCCCGGGACAGGGACCTACGAGCAGTACTTC
j_call: TRBJ1-6; v_call: TRBV10-2; clone_size: .; d_call: TRBD1; cdr3_aa: CASSEGIQGHNSPLHF; cdr3_nt: TGCGCCAGCAGTGAAGGTATACAGGGGCATAATTCACCCCTCCACTTT
j_call: TRBJ2-3; v_call: TRBV5-1; clone_size: .; d_call: .; cdr3_aa: CASSRTPAGDTQYF; cdr3_nt: TGCGCCAGCAGCCGGACTCCCGCCGGAGATACGCAGTATTTT
j_call: TRBJ1-6; v_call: TRBV4-1; clone_size: .; d_call: .; cdr3_aa: CASSQATNSPLHF; cdr3_nt: TGCGCCAGCAGCCAAGCCACCAATTCACCCCTCCACTTT
j_call: TRBJ2-7; v_call: TRBV27; clone_size: .; d_call: .; cdr3_aa: CASSLSLVASSYEQYF; cdr3_nt: TGTGCCAGCAGTTTATCGTTGGTGGCCTCCTCCTACGAGCAGTACTTC
j_call: TRBJ1-4; v_call: TRBV6-1; clone_size: .; d_call: .; cdr3_aa: CASSEAPATATNEKLFF; cdr3_nt: TGTGCCAGCAGTGAAGCTCCGGCAACTGCAACTAATGAAAAACTGTTTTTT
j_call: TRBJ1-2; v_call: TRBV5-6; clone_size: .; d_call: .; cdr3_aa: CASGGSGLSYGYTF; cdr3_nt: TGTGCCAGCGGTGGATCGGGGCTCTCCTATGGCTACACCTTC
j_call: TRBJ2-5; v_call: TRBV18; clone_size: .; d_call: TRBD2; cdr3_aa: CASSPPGLAGGRETQYF; cdr3_nt: TGTGCCAGCTCACCACCGGGACTAGCGGGAGGACGGGAGACCCAGTACTTC
j_call: TRBJ2-7; v_call: TRBV27; clone_size: .; d_call: .; cdr3_aa: CASSSGESSYEQYF; cdr3_nt: TGTGCCAGCAGTTCTGGGGAAAGCTCCTACGAGCAGTACTTC
j_call: TRBJ2-7; v_call: TRBV4-1; clone_size: few; d_call: .; cdr3_aa: CASSQVAEGNYEQYF; cdr3_nt: TGCGCCAGCAGCCAAGTTGCTGAAGGAAACTACGAGCAGTACTTC
j_call: TRBJ1-2; v_call: TRBV19; clone_size: .; d_call: .; cdr3_aa: CASSTTVNYGYTF; cdr3_nt: TGTGCCAGTAGTACAACAGTTAACTATGGCTACACCTTC
j_call: TRBJ1-2; v_call: TRBV27; clone_size: .; d_call: .; cdr3_aa: CASSPGTSVGGYTF; cdr3_nt: TGTGCCAGCAGCCCTGGGACCTCAGTCGGGGGCTACACCTTC
j_call: TRBJ2-1; v_call: TRBV5-1; clone_size: .; d_call: TRBD2; cdr3_aa: CASSRTGTSGRSSYNEQFF; cdr3_nt: TGCGCCAGCAGCCGAACCGGGACTAGCGGGAGGAGCTCCTACAATGAGCAGTTCTTC
j_call: TRBJ1-1; v_call: TRBV6-6; clone_size: few; d_call: TRBD1; cdr3_aa: CASSWGTGGSNTEAFF; cdr3_nt: TGTGCCAGCAGCTGGGGGACAGGGGGCTCGAACACTGAAGCTTTCTTT
j_call: TRBJ1-2; v_call: TRBV28; clone_size: few; d_call: .; cdr3_aa: CASWAANYGYTF; cdr3_nt: TGTGCCAGCTGGGCAGCCAACTATGGCTACACCTTC
j_call: TRBJ2-1; v_call: TRBV18; clone_size: .; d_call: TRBD2; cdr3_aa: CASSLQSGSFNEQFF; cdr3_nt: TGTGCCAGCTCACTACAAAGCGGGAGTTTTAATGAGCAGTTCTTC
j_call: TRBJ2-7; v_call: TRBV6-5; clone_size: .; d_call: TRBD2; cdr3_aa: CASSSLADSYEQYF; cdr3_nt: TGTGCCAGCAGTTCGCTAGCGGACTCCTACGAGCAGTACTTC
j_call: TRBJ2-3; v_call: TRBV9; clone_size: .; d_call: .; cdr3_aa: CASSGTGTWSTDTQYF; cdr3_nt: TGTGCCAGCAGCGGGACCGGGACTTGGAGCACAGATACGCAGTATTTT
j_call: TRBJ2-1; v_call: TRBV28; clone_size: .; d_call: TRBD2; cdr3_aa: CASLGRAYNEQFF; cdr3_nt: TGTGCCAGCCTAGGGAGGGCCTACAATGAGCAGTTCTTC
j_call: TRBJ2-5; v_call: TRBV11-3; clone_size: .; d_call: .; cdr3_aa: CASSSRSNGRTETQYF; cdr3_nt: TGTGCCAGCAGCTCCCGTTCCAACGGGAGAACAGAGACCCAGTACTTC
j_call: TRBJ1-4; v_call: TRBV30; clone_size: .; d_call: .; cdr3_aa: CAGGTLNEKLFF; cdr3_nt: TGTGCCGGGGGGACACTCAATGAAAAACTGTTTTTT
j_call: TRBJ2-5; v_call: TRBV10-3; clone_size: .; d_call: .; cdr3_aa: CAISESLQDKKGTQYF; cdr3_nt: TGTGCCATCAGTGAGTCGCTTCAAGACAAGAAGGGGACCCAGTACTTC
j_call: TRBJ2-5; v_call: TRBV25-1; clone_size: .; d_call: .; cdr3_aa: CASSAGMRSQETQYF; cdr3_nt: TGTGCCAGCAGCGCGGGGATGAGGTCACAAGAGACCCAGTACTTC
j_call: TRBJ1-1; v_call: TRBV7-9; clone_size: few; d_call: TRBD1; cdr3_aa: CASSEMGQGATEAFF; cdr3_nt: TGTGCCAGCAGCGAAATGGGACAGGGTGCCACTGAAGCTTTCTTT
j_call: TRBJ1-5; v_call: TRBV19; clone_size: few; d_call: TRBD1; cdr3_aa: CASNRQGREPQHF; cdr3_nt: TGTGCCAGTAACAGACAGGGTAGGGAGCCCCAGCATTTT
j_call: TRBJ2-7; v_call: TRBV7-9; clone_size: .; d_call: .; cdr3_aa: CASSRGSSYEQYF; cdr3_nt: TGTGCCAGCAGCAGGGGTAGCTCCTACGAGCAGTACTTC
j_call: TRBJ2-2; v_call: TRBV19; clone_size: .; d_call: .; cdr3_aa: CASTSRQGGTGELFF; cdr3_nt: TGTGCCAGTACATCTCGGCAGGGAGGCACCGGGGAGCTGTTTTTT
j_call: TRBJ1-2; v_call: TRBV5-6; clone_size: few; d_call: .; cdr3_aa: CASSLKAGRGNGYTF; cdr3_nt: TGTGCCAGCAGCTTGAAAGCGGGGAGGGGTAATGGCTACACCTTC
j_call: TRBJ2-3; v_call: TRBV27; clone_size: .; d_call: .; cdr3_aa: CASSLWESSDTQYF; cdr3_nt: TGTGCCAGCAGTTTATGGGAGTCTTCAGATACGCAGTATTTT
j_call: TRBJ2-3; v_call: TRBV9; clone_size: .; d_call: TRBD2; cdr3_aa: CASSAPLAGGGTDTQYF; cdr3_nt: TGTGCCAGCAGCGCCCCACTAGCGGGAGGGGGAACAGATACGCAGTATTTT
j_call: TRBJ2-1; v_call: TRBV19; clone_size: .; d_call: .; cdr3_aa: CASSSLRGNEQFF; cdr3_nt: TGTGCCAGTAGTTCTCTTAGGGGGAATGAGCAGTTCTTC
j_call: TRBJ2-1; v_call: TRBV28; clone_size: .; d_call: .; cdr3_aa: CASSLYWEQFF; cdr3_nt: TGTGCCAGCAGTTTATACTGGGAGCAGTTCTTC
j_call: TRBJ2-7; v_call: TRBV5-1; clone_size: .; d_call: TRBD2; cdr3_aa: CASSLTSGGYEQYF; cdr3_nt: TGCGCCAGCAGCCTGACTAGCGGGGGGTACGAGCAGTACTTC
j_call: TRBJ2-5; v_call: TRBV5-6; clone_size: .; d_call: .; cdr3_aa: CASSLVQSETQYF; cdr3_nt: TGTGCCAGCAGCTTGGTCCAATCTGAGACCCAGTACTTC
j_call: TRBJ2-7; v_call: TRBV19; clone_size: .; d_call: .; cdr3_aa: CASKAVAEPSYEQYF; cdr3_nt: TGTGCCAGTAAGGCTGTTGCGGAACCTTCCTACGAGCAGTACTTC
j_call: TRBJ1-1; v_call: TRBV6-1; clone_size: .; d_call: .; cdr3_aa: CASSEGVRYTEAFF; cdr3_nt: TGTGCCAGCAGTGAAGGGGTACGATACACTGAAGCTTTCTTT
j_call: TRBJ2-3; v_call: TRBV11-2; clone_size: .; d_call: TRBD2; cdr3_aa: CASSLPLAGGPDTQYF; cdr3_nt: TGTGCCAGCAGCCTGCCCCTAGCGGGGGGGCCAGATACGCAGTATTTT
j_call: TRBJ2-3; v_call: TRBV5-1; clone_size: once; d_call: .; cdr3_aa: CASSFELDTQYF; cdr3_nt: TGCGCCAGCAGTTTTGAACTAGATACGCAGTATTTT
j_call: TRBJ2-1; v_call: TRBV30; clone_size: few; d_call: TRBD2; cdr3_aa: CAWFPSGVSYNEQFF; cdr3_nt: TGTGCCTGGTTTCCTAGCGGGGTCTCCTACAATGAGCAGTTCTTC
j_call: TRBJ2-7; v_call: TRBV29-1; clone_size: .; d_call: .; cdr3_aa: CSVRGPDSYEQYF; cdr3_nt: TGCAGCGTTCGGGGGCCAGACTCCTACGAGCAGTACTTC
j_call: TRBJ1-1; v_call: TRBV11-3; clone_size: .; d_call: TRBD1; cdr3_aa: CASSPDRGYGVRTEAFF; cdr3_nt: TGTGCCAGCAGCCCGGACAGGGGGTATGGGGTACGGACTGAAGCTTTCTTT
j_call: TRBJ1-5; v_call: TRBV10-3; clone_size: .; d_call: .; cdr3_aa: CAISEFGYSNQPQHF; cdr3_nt: TGTGCCATCAGTGAGTTTGGGTATAGCAATCAGCCCCAGCATTTT
j_call: TRBJ1-5; v_call: TRBV6-4; clone_size: .; d_call: .; cdr3_aa: CASSPGPNQPQHF; cdr3_nt: TGTGCCAGCAGCCCAGGGCCCAATCAGCCCCAGCATTTT
j_call: TRBJ1-5; v_call: TRBV5-5; clone_size: .; d_call: .; cdr3_aa: CASSWDSNQPQHF; cdr3_nt: TGTGCCAGCAGCTGGGATAGCAATCAGCCCCAGCATTTT
j_call: TRBJ2-7; v_call: TRBV5-5; clone_size: .; d_call: .; cdr3_aa: CASSLLAGTLYEQYF; cdr3_nt: TGTGCCAGCAGCTTGTTGGCAGGGACACTTTACGAGCAGTACTTC
j_call: TRBJ2-7; v_call: TRBV5-1; clone_size: once; d_call: TRBD1; cdr3_aa: CASSLKGEYSGTGGKEQYF; cdr3_nt: TGCGCCAGCAGCTTGAAAGGGGAATACTCCGGGACAGGGGGCAAGGAGCAGTACTTC